This T cell receptor (beta chain) was documented in a study of control samples from healthy donors and cancer patients. Profiling relied on immunoSEQ multiplex PCR, and the TCRdb table lists in-frame clones only, not all of them. The sample lists approximately 94,000 clones, roughly 86% occurring once. The germline CDR1 and CDR2 sequences are LNHDA and SQIVND (reference sequence). This CDR3 contains 15 residues. Trimming took off 0 bases at V and 2 bases at J, with 9 bases between the two ends. The sequenced sample was blood. The chain is built from TRBV19 and TRBJ2-3; D is unresolved. The clonotype comes from a woman aged 45 to 65 in good health. The CDR3 reads CASSIESHYTDTQYF. CDR3 in DNA: TGTGCCAGTAGTATAGAGAGTCATTACACAGATACGCAGTATTTT.